This TCR beta chain is drawn from a study of T cell responses to AZD1222 COVID-19 vaccine (dated by TCRdb to the early 2020s). A note on the overall study: TCR sequencing covered fewer than 250 trial participants: 200 to 220 given two doses of AZD1222 and 26 given two doses of MenACWY control vaccine. Enrollment into the trials was organized by age into subgroups of 18-55, 56-69 and 70-plus years, and those subgroups contained roughly 160, 29 and 62 TCR-sequenced participants, respectively. Findings and caveats that apply to the study as a whole: Reportedly, close to half of the unique spike-specific TCRs recognized epitopes lying outside the regions that are mutated in the B.1.351 and B.1.1.7 variants. The whole spike protein was spanned by vaccine-associated CD4 TCRs, and dominant responses were seen in regions 160-218 and 743-854. Spike-specific TCR breadth and depth rose significantly after two AZD1222 doses compared with day 0 and with MenACWY recipients. In the small 56-69-year group, the increase in depth fell short of significance, most likely because of low power. Conclusions about previously exposed vaccinees are limited, since just five to seven AZD1222 recipients were seropositive for SARS-CoV-2 at baseline. Because no day 14 peak-response samples were available, the repertoires could be characterized only after the peak T cell response. Participants were mostly white British, with more females than males. The authors suggested clonal diversity may have been underestimated.

Trimming takes 4 bases off V and 8 bases off J; junction bases not matched to a gene: 13. The cysteine opens and the phenylalanine closes a CDR3 of 16 amino acids. The kept DNA is CDR3 alone, 48 bases in frame from the first base. From a lookup of the germline V gene (reference sequence), CDR1 and CDR2 are MNHEY and SMNVEV. The CDR3 regions of human TCRbeta chains were subjected to immunosequencing. Regarding the original processing steps: Repertoire TCRs were matched against a reference library of SARS-CoV-2-specific TCRs generated with the MIRA antigen-specificity platform. Breadth meant the fraction of unique TCRs that were SARS-CoV-2-associated, whereas depth meant the fraction of total T cells that were SARS-CoV-2-associated. Using the MIRA data, each spike-specific TCR was mapped to the spike region that the TCR reacts to and placed in a CD4 or CD8 class. Log10-transformed breadth and depth values were compared by one-way ANOVA with Sidak's multiple comparisons tests. TCRdb carries this immuneACCESS record with in-frame sequences only. Its versions omit some clonotypes, under half of them owing to an unresolved V gene in the studies checked, with the rest unexplained. V, J and clone size derive from that table, while D and trimming were established from the DNA sequence. Counted in this sample were 100,000 or so clones; 89% of them appeared once. The leading ten clones occupy 35% to 50% of the sample.

The time point tag for this specimen amounts to: about 28 days (+/-7) after the second vaccine dose. AZD1222 recipients with second doses at about 4 weeks or about 12 weeks were pooled, because spike-specific TCR depth and breadth did not differ between schedules. Vaccinee samples were obtained from the UK trials COV001 and COV002, which included a single-blind randomized controlled phase 2/3 trial of AZD1222 (ChAdOx1 nCoV-19) in healthy adults. For TCRbeta chain sequencing, PBMC samples from trial participants were taken at day 0 and at day 28 after the second dose. Note on this clone: No antigen is known for it. It has no much larger one-base neighbor in the sample; base qualities were not kept.

This receptor was obtained from an adult who received the AZD1222 COVID-19 vaccine. The V and J segments used are TRBV27 and TRBJ2-1; 8 of the junction bases match TRBD1. This specimen consisted of peripheral blood, obtained 28 days after the second AZD1222 dose. The nucleotides read TGTGCCAGCAGTTCCCCAATCAGGGGGCCGGGGGATGAGCAGTTCTTC. Its coded protein is CASSSPIRGPGDEQFF.